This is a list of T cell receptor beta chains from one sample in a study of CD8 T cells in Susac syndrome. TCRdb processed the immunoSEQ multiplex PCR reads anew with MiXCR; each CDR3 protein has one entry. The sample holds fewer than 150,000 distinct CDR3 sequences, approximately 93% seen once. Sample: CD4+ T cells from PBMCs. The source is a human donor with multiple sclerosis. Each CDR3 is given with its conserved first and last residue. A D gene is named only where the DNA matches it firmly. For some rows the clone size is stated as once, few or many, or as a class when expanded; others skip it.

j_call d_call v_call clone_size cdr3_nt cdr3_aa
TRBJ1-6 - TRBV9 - TGTGCCAGCAGCGTTGGAAGGTATAATTCACCCCTCCACTTT CASSVGRYNSPLHF
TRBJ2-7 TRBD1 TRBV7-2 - TGTGCCAGCACACCCCGGGACAGCTACTACGAGCAGTACTTC CASTPRDSYYEQYF
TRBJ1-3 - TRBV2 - TGTGCCAGCCACTCTGGAAACACCATATATTTT CASHSGNTIYF
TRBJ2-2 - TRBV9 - TGTGCCAGCAGCGTACATCCGGACCTAAGAACCGGGGAGCTGTTTTTT CASSVHPDLRTGELFF
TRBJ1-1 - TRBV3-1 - TGTGCCAGCAGCCAAGACGGGGGGGTATCGAACACTGAAGCTTTCTTT CASSQDGGVSNTEAFF
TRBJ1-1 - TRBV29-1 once TGCAGCGTTAAGGTCTGGAGGAGCACTGAAGCTTTCTTT CSVKVWRSTEAFF
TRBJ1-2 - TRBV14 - TGTGCCAGCAGCCAAGCGAGGTCGTTAGGCTACACCTTC CASSQARSLGYTF
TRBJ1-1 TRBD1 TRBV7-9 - TGTGCCAGCAGCAATACAGGGGAGGGGGTCACTGAAGCTTTCTTT CASSNTGEGVTEAFF
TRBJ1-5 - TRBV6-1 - TGTGCCACCGCTGGGGGCCTCCGTAGTCAGCCCCAGCATTTT CATAGGLRSQPQHF
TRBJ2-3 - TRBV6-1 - TGTGCCAGCAGTGAGGGACAACCCACAGATACGCAGTATTTT CASSEGQPTDTQYF
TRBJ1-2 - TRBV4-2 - TGTGCCAGCAGCCAAGCAACGGGCCCTGGAGGCTACACCTTC CASSQATGPGGYTF
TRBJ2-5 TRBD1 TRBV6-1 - TGTGCCAGCAGTGAAGCGGGACAGGACTTGCGGACCCAGTACTTC CASSEAGQDLRTQYF
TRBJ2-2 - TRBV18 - TGTGCCAGCTCACCTGGGGGAGACCGGAACACCGGGGAGCTGTTTTTT CASSPGGDRNTGELFF
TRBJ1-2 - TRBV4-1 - TGCGCCAGCAGCCAAGATGGGATGCAGCGCGCGACTAACTATGGCTACACCTTC CASSQDGMQRATNYGYTF
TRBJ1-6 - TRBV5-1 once TGCGCCAGCAGCTCCCGTCCAGGGAATAATTCACCCCTCCACTTT CASSSRPGNNSPLHF
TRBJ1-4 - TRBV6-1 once TGTGCCGCCGAAGGGCCGTATAATGAAAAACTGTTTTTT CAAEGPYNEKLFF
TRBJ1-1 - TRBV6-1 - TGTGCCAGCACTCCAAGGGGGTCCCTGGGACTGGAAGCTTTCTTT CASTPRGSLGLEAFF
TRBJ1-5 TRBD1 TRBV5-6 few TGTGCCAGCAGCTCCGGGACAGGTGATTATAGCAATCAGCCCCAGCATTTT CASSSGTGDYSNQPQHF
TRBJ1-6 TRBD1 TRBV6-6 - TGTGCCAGCACTACGACAGGGAATAATTCACCCCTCCACTTT CASTTTGNNSPLHF
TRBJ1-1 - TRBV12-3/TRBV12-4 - TGTGCCAGCAGACTGCTACCGACAGCGAACACTGAAGCTTTCTTT CASRLLPTANTEAFF
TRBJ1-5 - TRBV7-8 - TGTGCCAGCAGACAGAGAGACGGGAGAAATCAGCCCCAGCATTTT CASRQRDGRNQPQHF
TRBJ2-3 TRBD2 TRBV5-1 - TGCGCCAGCAGCTTGTGGCGGGGGGGCTCAGATACGCAGTATTTT CASSLWRGGSDTQYF
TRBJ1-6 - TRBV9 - TGTGCCAGCAGCGGAATCGGGACGGTTTATTCACCCCTCCACTTT CASSGIGTVYSPLHF
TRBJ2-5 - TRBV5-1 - TGCGCCAGCAGCCGGAGCGGTCCTCAAGAGACCCAGTACTTC CASSRSGPQETQYF
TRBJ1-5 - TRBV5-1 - TGCGCCAGCAGCTCAGGGGCGGGCAATCAGCCCCAGCATTTT CASSSGAGNQPQHF
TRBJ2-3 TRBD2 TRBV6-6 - TGTGCCAGCAGGTCTAGCGGGACTAGCACAGATACGCAGTATTTT CASRSSGTSTDTQYF
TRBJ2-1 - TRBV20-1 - TGCAGTGCTAGAGCTCTGACAGTAAATGAGCAGTTCTTC CSARALTVNEQFF
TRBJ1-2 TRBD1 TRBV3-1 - TGTGCCAGCAGCCGACGCGACAGGGCTGGCTATGGCTACACCTTC CASSRRDRAGYGYTF
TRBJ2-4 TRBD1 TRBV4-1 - TGCGCCAGCAGCCAACCCACACAGGGGAGCCCCAAAAACATTCAGTACTTC CASSQPTQGSPKNIQYF
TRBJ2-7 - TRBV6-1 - TGTGCCAGCAGGTCACCTAGAGACGGGACGGTACTTTACGAGCAGTACTTC CASRSPRDGTVLYEQYF
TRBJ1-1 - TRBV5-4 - TGTGCCAGCAGCTCGGACCGTAAAGCTTTCTTT CASSSDRKAFF
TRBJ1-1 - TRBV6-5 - TGTGCCAGCAGTCCCTCCGCAGGGAGGAACACTGAAGCTTTCTTT CASSPSAGRNTEAFF
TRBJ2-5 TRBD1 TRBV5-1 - TGCGCCAGCAGCTCCGAGGGGGCCGAGGCCCAGTACTTC CASSSEGAEAQYF
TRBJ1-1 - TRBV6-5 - TGTGCCAGCAGACGCTTCTACGCAGAGGGCGTTGAAGCTTTCTTT CASRRFYAEGVEAFF
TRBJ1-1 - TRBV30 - TGTGCCTGGAGTCCCACGCCGGGAACTCGAGCTTTCTTT CAWSPTPGTRAFF
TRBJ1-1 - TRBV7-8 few TGTGCCAGCAGTCGGGACACTGAAGCTTTCTTT CASSRDTEAFF
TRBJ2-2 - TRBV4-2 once TGTGCCAGCAGCCAAGATACGAGGGCTAACACCGGGGAGCTGTTTTTT CASSQDTRANTGELFF
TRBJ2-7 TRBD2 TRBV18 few TGTGCCAGCTCACCTCGGGGGGGGCACGAGCAGTACTTC CASSPRGGHEQYF
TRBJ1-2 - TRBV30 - TGTGCCTGGGGAGACCTCGATAACTATGGCTACACCTTC CAWGDLDNYGYTF
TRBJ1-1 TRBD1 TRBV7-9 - TGTGCCAGCAGCTTAGGGGACAGGGGGCACACTGAAGCTTTCTTT CASSLGDRGHTEAFF
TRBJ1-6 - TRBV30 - TGTGCCTGGAAGGGGTCGGGATCACCCCTCCACTTT CAWKGSGSPLHF
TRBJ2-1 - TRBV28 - TGTGCCAGCACCGGACCGTCCTACAATGAGCAGTTCTTC CASTGPSYNEQFF
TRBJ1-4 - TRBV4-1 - TGCGCCAGCAGCCCTCGAGGGGCCTATGAAAAACTGTTTTTT CASSPRGAYEKLFF
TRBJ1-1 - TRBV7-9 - TGTGCCAGCAGCGAACAGGACTACAACACTGAAGCTTTCTTT CASSEQDYNTEAFF
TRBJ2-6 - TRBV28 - TGTGCCAGCAGTTTAAGGGGACCGAGCTCTGGGGCCAACGTCCTGACTTTC CASSLRGPSSGANVLTF
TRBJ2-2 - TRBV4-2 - TGTGCCAGCAGCCCATACGGGGCCACGGTCACCGGGGAGCTGTTTTTT CASSPYGATVTGELFF
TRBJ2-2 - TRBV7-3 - TGTGCCAGCAGCAAACAGGGACTCACCGGGGAGCTGTTTTTT CASSKQGLTGELFF
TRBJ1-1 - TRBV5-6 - TGTGCCAGCAGCTTGGCGGATGGGGGTTATTCCACTTCGGCTTTCTTT CASSLADGGYSTSAFF
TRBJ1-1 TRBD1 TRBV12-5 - TGTGCTAGTGGTTTGGGGGGACAGGGTGGAAAAGCTTTCTTT CASGLGGQGGKAFF
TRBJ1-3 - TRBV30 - TGTGCCTGGAGTAGTCGGAGGGGCCTCGATCACTCTGGAAACACCATATATTTT CAWSSRRGLDHSGNTIYF
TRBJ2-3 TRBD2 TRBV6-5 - TGTGCCAGCAGTTACTCCCCTAGCGGGGTCACAGATACGCAGTATTTT CASSYSPSGVTDTQYF
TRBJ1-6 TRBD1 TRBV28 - TGTGCCAGCAGTTTATGGACAGGGGGAAATTCACCCCTCCACTTT CASSLWTGGNSPLHF
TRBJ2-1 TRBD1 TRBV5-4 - TGTGCCAGCAGCTTAAGCCTGGGACAGTACAATGAGCAGTTCTTC CASSLSLGQYNEQFF
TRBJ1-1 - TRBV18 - TGTGCCAGCTCACCACCGGGAGGCACTGAAGCTTTCTTT CASSPPGGTEAFF